This TCR beta chain was documented in a study of blood T cell repertoires in COVID-19. Study-wide background: Whether acute or convalescent, the COVID-19 samples came from the United States, Italy and Spain.

Authors' analysis steps: Reference gene primer amplification gave nucleated cell count estimates. Clones were read by immunoSEQ multiplex PCR, and TCRdb kept only the in-frame ones, dropping some. The V and J calls and clone size come from that table; D and trimming were worked out from the DNA. The table lists over 200,000 clones, less than 90% of them singletons. J was trimmed by 7 bases and V by 6 bases; bases with no gene match: 11. The length of the CDR3 is 16 residues. From germline, CDR1 is KGHSH and CDR2 LQKENI. This TCR derives from a man aged 40-49 years with active or convalescent COVID-19. The chain is built from TRBV18 and TRBJ2-1; TRBD2 agrees at 11 bases. Source material: peripheral blood. CDR3 bases: TGTGCCAGCTCCCAATCCGGAACTAGCGGGAGTAATGAGCAGTTCTTC. Its translation: CASSQSGTSGSNEQFF.